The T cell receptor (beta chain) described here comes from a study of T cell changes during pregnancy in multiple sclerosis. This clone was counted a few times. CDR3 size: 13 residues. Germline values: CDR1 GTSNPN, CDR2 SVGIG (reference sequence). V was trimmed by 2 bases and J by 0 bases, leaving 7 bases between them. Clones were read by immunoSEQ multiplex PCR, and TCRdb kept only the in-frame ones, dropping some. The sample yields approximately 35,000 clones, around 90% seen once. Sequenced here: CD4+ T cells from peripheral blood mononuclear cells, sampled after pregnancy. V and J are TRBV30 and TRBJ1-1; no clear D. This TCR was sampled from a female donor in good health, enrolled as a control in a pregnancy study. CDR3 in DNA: TGTGCCTGGAGTAAATCTATGAACACTGAAGCTTTCTTT. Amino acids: CAWSKSMNTEAFF.